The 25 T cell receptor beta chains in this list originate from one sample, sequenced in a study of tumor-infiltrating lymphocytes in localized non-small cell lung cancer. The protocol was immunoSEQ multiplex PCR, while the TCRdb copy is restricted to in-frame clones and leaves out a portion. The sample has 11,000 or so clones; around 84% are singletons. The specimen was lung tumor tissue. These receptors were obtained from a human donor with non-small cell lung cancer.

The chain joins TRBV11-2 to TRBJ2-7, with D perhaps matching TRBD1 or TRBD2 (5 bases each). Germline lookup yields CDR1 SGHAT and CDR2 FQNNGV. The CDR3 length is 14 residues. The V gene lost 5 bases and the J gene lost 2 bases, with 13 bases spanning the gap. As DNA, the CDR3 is TGTGCCAGCAGCCCTAGCCAGGGCCCCTACGAGCAGTACTTC. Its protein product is CASSPSQGPYEQYF.

The CDR3 spells CASSQTQETQYF. Here the CDR3 DNA reads TGTGCCAGCAGCCAGACCCAAGAGACCCAGTACTTC. The J gene is TRBJ2-5, the V gene TRBV14; no clear D. The germline V gene has CDR1 SGHDN and CDR2 FVKESK. CDR3 length: 12 residues. V was shortened by 3 bases and J by 1 base, with 3 bases between the two germline ends.

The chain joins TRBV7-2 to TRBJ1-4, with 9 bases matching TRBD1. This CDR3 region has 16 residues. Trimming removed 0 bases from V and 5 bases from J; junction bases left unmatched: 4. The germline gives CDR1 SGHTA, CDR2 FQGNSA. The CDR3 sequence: CASSLARTGANEKLFF. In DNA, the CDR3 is TGTGCCAGCAGCTTAGCCAGGACAGGGGCGAATGAAAAACTGTTTTTT.

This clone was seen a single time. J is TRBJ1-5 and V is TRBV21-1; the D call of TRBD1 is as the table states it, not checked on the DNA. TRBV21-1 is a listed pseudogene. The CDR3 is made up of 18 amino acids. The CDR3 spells CASSFSRTGRKGNQPQHF. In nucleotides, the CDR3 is TGTGCCAGCAGCTTTTCCCGGACAGGGCGCAAGGGCAATCAGCCCCAGCATTTT.

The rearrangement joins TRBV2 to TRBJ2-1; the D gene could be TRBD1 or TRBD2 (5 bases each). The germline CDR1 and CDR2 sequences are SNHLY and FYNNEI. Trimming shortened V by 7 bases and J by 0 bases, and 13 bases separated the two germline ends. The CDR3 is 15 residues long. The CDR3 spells CASTGDQGSYNEQFF. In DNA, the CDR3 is TGTGCCAGCACCGGGGACCAAGGCTCCTACAATGAGCAGTTCTTC.

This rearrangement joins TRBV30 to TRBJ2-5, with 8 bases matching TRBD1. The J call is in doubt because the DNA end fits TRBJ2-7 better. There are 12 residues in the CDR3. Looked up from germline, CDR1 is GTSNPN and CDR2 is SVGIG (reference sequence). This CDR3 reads CACTGGWFEQYF. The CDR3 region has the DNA TGTGCTTGCACAGGGGGATGGTTCGAGCAGTACTTC.

The CDR3 DNA sequence: TGTGCCAGCAGCCAGGACAGGGTAGAGACCCAGTACTTC. This sequence encodes CASSQDRVETQYF. The J gene is TRBJ2-5, the V gene TRBV5-4; 8 positions match TRBD1. From germline, CDR1 is SGHNT and CDR2 YYREEE (reference sequence). The length of the CDR3 is 13 residues. V trimming: 4 bases; J trimming: 4 bases; junction bases outside the gene matches: 3.

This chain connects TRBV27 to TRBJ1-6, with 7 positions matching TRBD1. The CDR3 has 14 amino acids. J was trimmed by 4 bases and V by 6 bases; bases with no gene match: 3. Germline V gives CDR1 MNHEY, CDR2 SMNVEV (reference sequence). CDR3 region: CASRETGYNSPLHF. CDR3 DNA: TGTGCCAGCAGGGAGACAGGGTATAATTCACCCCTCCACTTT.

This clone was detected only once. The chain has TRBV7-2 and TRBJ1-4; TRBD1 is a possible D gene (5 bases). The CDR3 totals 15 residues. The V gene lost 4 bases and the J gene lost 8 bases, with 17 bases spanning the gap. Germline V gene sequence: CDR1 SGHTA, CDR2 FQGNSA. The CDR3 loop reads CASSSSGTRREKLFF. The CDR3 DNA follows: TGTGCCAGCAGCTCGTCCGGGACCCGGCGGGAAAAACTGTTTTTT.

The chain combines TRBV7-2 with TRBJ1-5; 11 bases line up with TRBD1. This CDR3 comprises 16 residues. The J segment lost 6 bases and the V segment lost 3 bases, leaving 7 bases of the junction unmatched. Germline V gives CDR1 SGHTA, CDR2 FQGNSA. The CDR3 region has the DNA TGTGCCAGCAGCTTGGGACGCGGGACAGGGGGTCAGCCCCAGCATTTT. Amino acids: CASSLGRGTGGQPQHF.

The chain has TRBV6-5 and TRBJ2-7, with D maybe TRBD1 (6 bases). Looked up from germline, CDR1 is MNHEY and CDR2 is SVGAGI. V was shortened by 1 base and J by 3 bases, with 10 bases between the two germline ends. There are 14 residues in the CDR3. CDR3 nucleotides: TGTGCCAGCAGTTACTGGGGGCAGGGCTACGAGCAGTACTTC. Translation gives CASSYWGQGYEQYF.

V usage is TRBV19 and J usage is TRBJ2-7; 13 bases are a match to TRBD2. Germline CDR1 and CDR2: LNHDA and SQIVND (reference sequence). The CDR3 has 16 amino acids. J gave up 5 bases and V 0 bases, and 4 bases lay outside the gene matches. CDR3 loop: CASSIETSGRFNEQYF. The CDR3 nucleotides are TGTGCCAGTAGTATAGAGACTAGCGGGAGGTTCAACGAGCAGTACTTC.

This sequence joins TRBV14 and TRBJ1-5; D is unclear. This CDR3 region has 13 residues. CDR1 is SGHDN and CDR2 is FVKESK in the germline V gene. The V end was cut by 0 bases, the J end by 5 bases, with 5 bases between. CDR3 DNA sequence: TGTGCCAGCAGCCAAGATCGTTATCAGCCCCAGCATTTT. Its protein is CASSQDRYQPQHF. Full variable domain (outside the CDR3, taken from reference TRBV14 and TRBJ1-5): EAGVTQFPSHSVIEKGQTVTLRCDPISGHDNLYWYRRVMGKEIKFLLHFVKESKQDESGMPNNRFLAERTGGTYSTLKVQPAELEDSGVYFCASSQDRYQPQHFGDGTRLSIL.

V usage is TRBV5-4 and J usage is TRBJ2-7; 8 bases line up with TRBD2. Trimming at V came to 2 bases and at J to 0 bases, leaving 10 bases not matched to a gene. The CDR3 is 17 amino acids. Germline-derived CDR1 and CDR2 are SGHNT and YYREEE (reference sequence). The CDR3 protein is CASSFRVGTSNSYEQYF. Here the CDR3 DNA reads TGTGCCAGCAGCTTCAGGGTCGGGACTAGTAACTCCTACGAGCAGTACTTC.

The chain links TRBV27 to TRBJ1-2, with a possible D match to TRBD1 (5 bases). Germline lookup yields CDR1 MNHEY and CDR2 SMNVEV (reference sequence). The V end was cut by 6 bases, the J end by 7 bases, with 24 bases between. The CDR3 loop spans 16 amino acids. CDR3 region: CASRPLRAVFGGGYTF. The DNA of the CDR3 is TGTGCCAGCAGGCCACTCAGGGCAGTCTTCGGGGGTGGCTACACCTTC.

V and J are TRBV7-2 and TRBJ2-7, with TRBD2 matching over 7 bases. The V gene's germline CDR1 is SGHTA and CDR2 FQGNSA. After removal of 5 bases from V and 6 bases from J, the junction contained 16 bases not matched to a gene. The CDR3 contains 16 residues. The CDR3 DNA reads TGTGCCAGCAGCCCCCCGGGGCTAGCGGACCGGCGCGAGCAGTACTTC. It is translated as CASSPPGLADRREQYF. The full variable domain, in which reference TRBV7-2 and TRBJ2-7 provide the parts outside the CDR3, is GAGVSQSPSNKVTEKGKDVELRCDPISGHTALYWYRQSLGQGLEFLIYFQGNSAPDKSGLPSDRFSAERTGGSVSTLTIQRTQQEDSAVYLCASSPPGLADRREQYFGPGTRLTVT.

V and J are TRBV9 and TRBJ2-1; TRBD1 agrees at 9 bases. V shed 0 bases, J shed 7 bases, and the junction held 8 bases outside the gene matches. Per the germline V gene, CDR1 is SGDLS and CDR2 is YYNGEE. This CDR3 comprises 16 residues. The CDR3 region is CASSVGLQGAGNEQFF. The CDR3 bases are TGTGCCAGCAGCGTAGGGCTACAGGGGGCGGGGAATGAGCAGTTCTTC.

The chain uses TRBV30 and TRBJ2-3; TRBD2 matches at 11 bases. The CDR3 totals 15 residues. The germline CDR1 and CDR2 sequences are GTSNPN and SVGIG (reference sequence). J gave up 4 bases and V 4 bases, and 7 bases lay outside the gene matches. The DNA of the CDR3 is TGTGCCTGGAAAATAGCGGGAGGGCGGGCAGATACGCAGTATTTT. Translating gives CAWKIAGGRADTQYF.

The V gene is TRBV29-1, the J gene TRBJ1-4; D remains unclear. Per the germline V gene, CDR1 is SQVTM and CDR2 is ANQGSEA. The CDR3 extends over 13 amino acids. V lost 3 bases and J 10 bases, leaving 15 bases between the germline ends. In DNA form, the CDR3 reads TGCAGCGTTGATGTTTCGGGAGAGGCAAAACTGTTTTTT. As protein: CSVDVSGEAKLFF.

CDR3 nucleotide sequence: TGTGCCATCACTCCGTCCAGCGGCTCCTACGAGCAGTACTTC. Translating gives CAITPSSGSYEQYF. This sequence joins TRBV10-3 and TRBJ2-7, with a weak D call TRBD2 (5 bases). Trimming removed 7 bases at V and 0 bases at J, with 13 bases between. The V gene's germline CDR1 is ENHRY and CDR2 SYGVKD. CDR3 length: 14 residues.

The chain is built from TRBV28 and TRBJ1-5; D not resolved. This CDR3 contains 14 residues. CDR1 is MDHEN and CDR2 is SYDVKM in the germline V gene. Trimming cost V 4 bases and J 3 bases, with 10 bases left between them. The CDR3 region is CASSWAGVNQPQHF. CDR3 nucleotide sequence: TGTGCCAGCAGTTGGGCAGGAGTCAATCAGCCCCAGCATTTT.

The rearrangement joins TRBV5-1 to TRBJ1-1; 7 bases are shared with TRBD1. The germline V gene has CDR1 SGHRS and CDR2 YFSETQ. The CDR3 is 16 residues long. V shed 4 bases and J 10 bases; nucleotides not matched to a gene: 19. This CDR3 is CASSGGVRGPASRAFF. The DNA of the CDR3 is TGCGCCAGCAGCGGGGGGGTGAGGGGGCCGGCAAGCCGAGCTTTCTTT.

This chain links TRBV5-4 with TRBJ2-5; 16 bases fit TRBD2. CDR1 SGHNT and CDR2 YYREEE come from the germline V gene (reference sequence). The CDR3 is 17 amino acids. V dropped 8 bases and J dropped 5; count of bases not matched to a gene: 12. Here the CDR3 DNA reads TGTGCCAGTTCATCCGGGACTAGCGGGAGGGCAGGGGAGACCCAGTACTTC. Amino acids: CASSSGTSGRAGETQYF.

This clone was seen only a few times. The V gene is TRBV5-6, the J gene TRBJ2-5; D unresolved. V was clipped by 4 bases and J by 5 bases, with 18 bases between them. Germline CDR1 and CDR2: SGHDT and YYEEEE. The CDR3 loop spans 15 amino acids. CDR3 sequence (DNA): TGTGCCAGCAGCGCGAACTGGCTTTCACTGGAGACCCAGTACTTC. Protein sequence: CASSANWLSLETQYF.

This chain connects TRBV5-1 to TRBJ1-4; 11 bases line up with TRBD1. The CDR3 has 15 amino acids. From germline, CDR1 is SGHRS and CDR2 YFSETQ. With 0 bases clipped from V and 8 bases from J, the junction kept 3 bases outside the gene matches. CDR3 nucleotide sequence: TGCGCCAGCAGCTTGGTTGGGACAGGGGGAGAAAAACTGTTTTTT. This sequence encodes CASSLVGTGGEKLFF.